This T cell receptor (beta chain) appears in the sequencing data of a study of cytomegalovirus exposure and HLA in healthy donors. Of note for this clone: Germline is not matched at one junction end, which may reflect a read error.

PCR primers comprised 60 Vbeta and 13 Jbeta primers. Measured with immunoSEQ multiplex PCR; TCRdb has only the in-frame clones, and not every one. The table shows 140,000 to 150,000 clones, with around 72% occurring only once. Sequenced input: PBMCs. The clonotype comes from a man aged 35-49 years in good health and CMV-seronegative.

CDR3: CTTSRVVVGLTTFF. As DNA, the CDR3 is TGTACCACCAGCAGAGTTGTGGTGGGGCTAACGACTTTCTTT. The gene calls are TRBV15 and TRBJ1-1; tentatively, D is TRBD1 (5 bases). The CDR3 consists of 14 residues. Germline V lookup: CDR1 LNHNV, CDR2 YYDKDF (reference sequence).